This entry lists 20 T cell receptor beta chains sequenced from one sample in a study of early T cells in non-severe SARS-CoV-2 infection. TCRdb re-called the 5' RACE reads through MiXCR, storing one row per CDR3 protein. The sample consists of around 67,000 distinct CDR3 sequences, about an eighth of them appearing once. Input material: whole blood. The source of these receptors is an adult who was a healthcare worker with PCR-confirmed SARS-CoV-2 infection or an uninfected control (not recorded which).

The sample holds many counts of this clonotype. V and J are TRBV20-1 and TRBJ1-4; D gene ambiguous. Per the germline V gene, CDR1 is DFQATT and CDR2 is SNEGSKA (reference sequence). The CDR3 is 13 residues long. Between the trimmed V and J ends, which lost 3 bases and 14 bases, there was a span of 19 bases. CDR3 protein: CSARNSRGEELFF. CDR3 nucleotides: TGCAGTGCTAGGAACTCGCGGGGAGAAGAGCTGTTTTTT.

This clonotype was counted ten times or more. The chain has TRBV7-9 and TRBJ2-7, with 8 bases matching TRBD1. The CDR3 runs to 13 residues. Germline lookup yields CDR1 SEHNR and CDR2 FQNEAQ (reference sequence). The V gene end was trimmed by 4 bases and the J gene end by 5 bases; junction bases not matched to a gene: 4. CDR3 amino acids: CASSSQGAHEQYF. Written as DNA, the CDR3 is TGTGCCAGCAGCTCGCAGGGGGCCCACGAGCAGTACTTC.

This clonotype has ten or more counts. The rearrangement joins TRBV3-1 to TRBJ1-2; D is uncertain. In germline, CDR1 is LGHDT, CDR2 YNNKEL (reference sequence). Deletions cut 0 bases from V and 6 bases from J, with 17 bases between. This CDR3 spans 16 amino acids. The CDR3 reads CASSQDWAGDGNGYTF. DNA of the CDR3: TGTGCCAGCAGCCAAGATTGGGCCGGGGATGGGAATGGCTACACCTTC.

This clonotype was seen many times. The chain employs TRBV23-1 and TRBJ2-1; perhaps D is TRBD1 or TRBD2 (5 bases each). TRBV23-1 carries the ORF label, with uncertain function. This CDR3 is 16 amino acids long. V was trimmed by 2 bases and J by 4 bases, leaving 15 bases between them. For the CDR3, the DNA is TGCGCCAGCAGTCAAAACCGCTGGGACCGATACAATGAGCAGTTCTTC. Protein product: CASSQNRWDRYNEQFF.

This clonotype was counted at least ten times. The chain uses TRBV5-4 and TRBJ2-2; TRBD2 is a possible D gene (5 bases). Per the germline V gene, CDR1 is SGHNT and CDR2 is YYREEE (reference sequence). Trimming shortened V by 4 bases and J by 0 bases, and 13 bases separated the two germline ends. CDR3 length: 16 amino acids. The CDR3 DNA is TGTGCCAGCAGCGGGAGCGGCGTGACGAACACCGGGGAGCTGTTTTTT. Residues: CASSGSGVTNTGELFF. Full variable domain (missing parts from reference TRBV5-4 and TRBJ2-2): ETGVTQSPTHLIKTRGQQVTLRCSSQSGHNTVSWYQQALGQGPQFIFQYYREEENGRGNFPPRFSGLQFPNYSSELNVNALELDDSALYLCASSGSGVTNTGELFFGEGSRLTVL.

The table lists this clonotype with many counts. The rearrangement links TRBV12-3 or TRBV12-4 to TRBJ1-4, with 8 nucleotides matching TRBD1. The CDR3 has 16 residues. Trimming removed 5 bases from V and 8 bases from J; junction bases left unmatched: 13. CDR3 bases: TGTGCCAGCAGTGCTCACAGGGGGGATAAAGAGGAAAAACTGTTTTTT. Translating it yields CASSAHRGDKEEKLFF.

This clonotype was seen a few times. This could be a read error, since a much larger clone is one nucleotide away. CDR3 nucleotide sequence: TGTGCCAGCAGCGCGACAGATACGCAGTATTTT. It yields the protein CASSATDTQYF. The V and J genes are TRBV9 and TRBJ2-3; D uncertain. V lost 3 bases to trimming and J lost 3 bases, with 2 bases between them. CDR3 size: 11 residues. Germline V gives CDR1 SGDLS, CDR2 YYNGEE. Full variable domain (outside the CDR3, taken from reference TRBV9 and TRBJ2-3): DSGVTQTPKHLITATGQRVTLRCSPRSGDLSVYWYQQSLDQGLQFLIQYYNGEERAKGNILERFSAQQFPDLHSELNLSSLELGDSALYFCASSATDTQYFGPGTRLTVL.

In its sample, this clonotype was seen many times. The chain carries TRBV29-1 and TRBJ2-7; 8 positions match TRBD1. The CDR3 is 13 amino acids. Looked up from germline, CDR1 is SQVTM and CDR2 is ANQGSEA. V dropped 7 bases and J dropped 2; count of bases not matched to a gene: 7. The CDR3 DNA follows: TGCAGCGCGAGACAGGGGTCCCCCTACGAGCAGTACTTC. This sequence encodes CSARQGSPYEQYF.

This clonotype was detected ten times or more. The chain is built from TRBV20-1 and TRBJ1-5, with unresolved D. V lost 3 bases, J lost 4 bases, and 10 bases lay in between. Germline CDR1 reads DFQATT; CDR2 reads SNEGSKA (reference sequence). The CDR3 loop spans 13 amino acids. The CDR3 coding sequence is TGCAGTGCTAGCTGGGCCGCTAATCAGCCCCAGCATTTT. This sequence encodes CSASWAANQPQHF.

The table lists this clonotype with many counts. The V call is TRBV27, the J call TRBJ1-2; 7 bases fit TRBD1. This CDR3 region has 15 residues. CDR1 and CDR2 (germline): MNHEY, SMNVEV (reference sequence). V was clipped by 0 bases and J by 4 bases; unmatched bases: 5. CDR3 nucleotides: TGTGCCAGCAGTTTATCTACAGGGGTGGGCTATGGCTACACCTTC. Protein: CASSLSTGVGYGYTF.

This clonotype was seen many times. V and J are TRBV28 and TRBJ1-3; D is ambiguous. The CDR3 has 16 residues. The germline V gene encodes CDR1 MDHEN and CDR2 SYDVKM. V lost 5 bases, J lost 0 bases, and 14 bases lay in between. This chain's CDR3 is CASSPYGEGSGNTIYF. The CDR3 coding sequence is TGTGCCAGCAGTCCGTACGGAGAGGGCTCTGGAAACACCATATATTTT.

This clonotype has ten or more counts. This sequence joins TRBV28 and TRBJ2-5, with 7 bases matching TRBD2. Germline V gene sequence: CDR1 MDHEN, CDR2 SYDVKM. There are 14 residues in the CDR3. The J segment lost 4 bases and the V segment lost 3 bases, leaving 5 bases of the junction unmatched. CDR3 sequence reads: CASSFGREGETQYF. The CDR3 coding sequence is TGTGCCAGCAGTTTCGGTAGGGAGGGAGAGACCCAGTACTTC.

This clonotype was counted ten times or more. This rearrangement joins TRBV27 to TRBJ2-1; a weak D match, TRBD1 (5 bases). Germline CDR1 reads MNHEY; CDR2 reads SMNVEV (reference sequence). Trimming took off 4 bases at V and 8 bases at J, with 15 bases between the two ends. The CDR3 loop spans 14 amino acids. CDR3: CASSYRQAEDEQFF. The CDR3 nucleotides read TGTGCCAGCAGTTACAGGCAAGCCGAGGATGAGCAGTTCTTC.

This clonotype came up many times. This rearrangement joins TRBV27 to TRBJ2-7; the D is unclear. Trimming removed 8 bases at V and 4 bases at J, with 9 bases between. The CDR3 is 11 residues long. Germline V gene sequence: CDR1 MNHEY, CDR2 SMNVEV (reference sequence). The CDR3 region is CASQDQYEQYF. In DNA, the CDR3 is TGTGCCAGCCAGGATCAGTACGAGCAGTACTTC.

The CDR3 coding sequence is TGTGCCTCCGCCGGGACTGAAAATCAGCCCCAGCATTTT. Amino acid sequence: CASAGTENQPQHF. The rearrangement links TRBV7-2 to TRBJ1-5, with D maybe TRBD1 (5 bases). Per germline, CDR1 SGHTA and CDR2 FQGNSA. V lost 11 bases and J 4 bases, leaving 15 bases between the germline ends. The CDR3 runs to 13 residues.

This clonotype was seen a handful of times. This rearrangement joins TRBV27 to TRBJ2-1; D unclear. V gave up 3 bases and J gave up 10 bases, with 10 bases separating them. The CDR3 contains 12 residues. Germline values: CDR1 MNHEY, CDR2 SMNVEV (reference sequence). Here the CDR3 DNA reads TGTGCCAGCAGTTTCCCCGCCCAGGAGCAGTTCTTC. Amino acids: CASSFPAQEQFF.

Concerning this clonotype itself: A much larger clone sits a single nucleotide away, making a read error possible. V and J are TRBV28 and TRBJ1-2; 8 nucleotides match TRBD1. The CDR3 extends over 14 amino acids. The germline gives CDR1 MDHEN, CDR2 SYDVKM. CDR3 protein: CVSSQGARAYGYTF. CDR3 DNA: TGTGTCAGCAGCCAGGGGGCGCGTGCCTATGGCTACACCTTC.

The table lists this clonotype with many counts. The chain's CDR3 is CASSVVVAYNEQFF. In DNA form, the CDR3 reads TGTGCCAGCAGCGTAGTCGTGGCCTACAATGAGCAGTTCTTC. The chain links TRBV9 to TRBJ2-1; D gene unclear. Trimming pared 0 bases from V and 2 bases from J, leaving 6 bases between. From germline, CDR1 is SGDLS and CDR2 YYNGEE. The CDR3 sequence is 14 residues long.

This clonotype was found many times. V is TRBV25-1 and J is TRBJ2-5; 7 nucleotides line up with TRBD2. V shed 2 bases, J shed 4 bases, and the junction held 10 bases outside the gene matches. Per the germline V gene, CDR1 is MGHDK and CDR2 is SYGVNS. CDR3 length: 16 residues. CDR3: CASSERPLSGLETQYF. CDR3 bases: TGTGCCAGCAGTGAAAGGCCCCTTAGCGGGTTAGAGACCCAGTACTTC.

This chain uses TRBV2 with TRBJ2-7; TRBD1 is a possible D gene (5 bases). Trimming pared 8 bases from V and 6 bases from J, leaving 11 bases between. Per germline, CDR1 SNHLY and CDR2 FYNNEI. CDR3 length: 11 amino acids. CDR3 amino acids: CASALGREQYF. CDR3 nucleotide sequence: TGTGCCAGCGCACTGGGGCGCGAGCAGTACTTC. Full variable domain (remainder filled in from reference TRBV2 and TRBJ2-7): EPEVTQTPSHQVTQMGQEVILRCVPISNHLYFYWYRQILGQKVEFLVSFYNNEISEKSEIFDDQFSVERPDGSNFTLKIRSTKLEDSAMYFCASALGREQYFGPGTRLTVT.